The 26 T cell receptor beta chains below were found in one sample sequenced in a study of T cell responses to AZD1222 COVID-19 vaccine. Repertoires were generated with immunoSEQ multiplex PCR, while TCRdb's copy carries only in-frame clones and drops some. The table shows about 79,000 clones, with around 82% occurring only once. Here the sequenced sample was peripheral blood, taken on day 0 of AZD1222 vaccination. The receptors stem from an adult in good health.

The chain combines TRBV29-1 with TRBJ2-7, with 8 bases matching TRBD1. The V segment lost 1 base and the J segment 3 bases; nucleotides outside the gene matches: 5. CDR3 length: 14 residues. The germline V gene has CDR1 SQVTM and CDR2 ANQGSEA. This CDR3 is CSVEVSDRDYEQYF. The CDR3 region has the DNA TGCAGCGTTGAAGTTTCGGACAGGGACTACGAGCAGTACTTC.

This rearrangement joins TRBV3-1 (or the pseudogene TRBV3-2) to TRBJ2-7, with TRBD2 identical over 7 bases. This CDR3 region has 18 residues. CDR1 is LGHDT, CDR2 YNNKEL, per germline (reference sequence). V dropped 4 bases and J dropped 4; count of bases not matched to a gene: 19. CDR3 sequence (DNA): TGTGCCAGCAGCCCACGAGGGAATGTAGCGGGTTATTCATACGAGCAGTACTTC. It yields the protein CASSPRGNVAGYSYEQYF.

The chain employs TRBV25-1 and TRBJ2-7, with D possibly being TRBD1 (6 bases). CDR3 length equals 12 residues. Per germline, CDR1 MGHDK and CDR2 SYGVNS. V lost 4 bases and J 7 bases, leaving 11 bases between the germline ends. The CDR3 here is CASSGRTVEQYF. DNA for the CDR3: TGTGCCAGCAGTGGCAGGACAGTTGAGCAGTACTTC.

V gene TRBV12-3 or TRBV12-4 combines with J gene TRBJ2-1, with no clear D. The V and J ends lost 4 bases and 3 bases respectively, with 7 bases between them. The CDR3 is 13 residues long. The CDR3 sequence is CASSSSYYNEQFF. The CDR3 DNA reads as TGTGCCAGCAGTTCCAGCTACTACAATGAGCAGTTCTTC.

V usage is TRBV5-1 and J usage is TRBJ2-7; TRBD2 aligns across 11 bases. The ends lost 1 base at V and 3 bases at J; junction bases unmatched: 3. The CDR3 totals 15 residues. Germline V CDR1 and CDR2: SGHRS, YFSETQ. CDR3 in amino acids: CASSLSGLAVYEQYF. CDR3 coding DNA: TGCGCCAGCAGCTTGTCGGGACTAGCGGTCTACGAGCAGTACTTC. Based on the CDR3 plus reference TRBV5-1 and TRBJ2-7, the full variable domain is KAGVTQTPRYLIKTRGQQVTLSCSPISGHRSVSWYQQTPGQGLQFLFEYFSETQRNKGNFPGRFSGRQFSNSRSEMNVSTLELGDSALYLCASSLSGLAVYEQYFGPGTRLTVT.

The chain couples TRBV5-1 to TRBJ2-5; D gene uncertain. From germline, CDR1 is SGHRS and CDR2 YFSETQ. Trimming pared 7 bases from V and 5 bases from J, leaving 15 bases between. CDR3 length: 13 amino acids. The DNA for the CDR3 is TGCGCCAGCCGGACGTCCCCTCGGGAGACCCAGTACTTC. Protein sequence: CASRTSPRETQYF.

The chain combines TRBV2 with TRBJ1-5; 7 bases line up with TRBD1. V dropped 7 bases and J dropped 3; count of bases not matched to a gene: 6. The CDR3 has 14 residues. Per the germline V gene, CDR1 is SNHLY and CDR2 is FYNNEI. The CDR3 reads CASTRDSFNQPQHF. The CDR3 coding sequence is TGTGCCAGCACCCGGGACAGCTTCAATCAGCCCCAGCATTTT. The full variable domain, rest sourced from reference TRBV2 and TRBJ1-5, is EPEVTQTPSHQVTQMGQEVILRCVPISNHLYFYWYRQILGQKVEFLVSFYNNEISEKSEIFDDQFSVERPDGSNFTLKIRSTKLEDSAMYFCASTRDSFNQPQHFGDGTRLSIL.

This chain connects TRBV6-5 to TRBJ1-2, with D maybe TRBD1 (6 bases). The CDR3 extends over 13 amino acids. Germline loops: CDR1 MNHEY, CDR2 SVGAGI. The V gene lost 7 bases and the J gene lost 7 bases, with 16 bases spanning the gap. DNA of the CDR3: TGTGCCAGCATTTCCGTCAGGGGAGCTGGCTACACCTTC. Protein: CASISVRGAGYTF.

The J gene is TRBJ2-2, the V gene TRBV27, with TRBD2 identical over 12 bases. There are 16 residues in the CDR3. Germline V gene data show CDR1 as MNHEY and CDR2 as SMNVEV (reference sequence). Trimming at V came to 10 bases and at J to 7 bases, leaving 13 bases not matched to a gene. The CDR3 sequence is CATRTSGVIGSGELFF. For the CDR3, the DNA is TGTGCCACCCGGACTAGCGGGGTCATAGGGAGCGGGGAGCTGTTTTTT.

This rearrangement joins TRBV9 to TRBJ2-4, with no clear D. The CDR3 loop spans 15 amino acids. The V end was cut by 0 bases, the J end by 8 bases, with 15 bases between. Germline-derived CDR1 and CDR2 are SGDLS and YYNGEE. The CDR3: CASSVAWAARDIQYF. CDR3 DNA: TGTGCCAGCAGCGTAGCGTGGGCGGCCAGAGACATTCAGTACTTC.

In this sample, this clone turned up a few times. The V call is TRBV7-2, the J call TRBJ2-7; no clear D. CDR1 and CDR2 (germline): SGHTA, FQGNSA. The CDR3 has 13 residues. Trimming removed 5 bases at V and 3 bases at J, with 11 bases between. CDR3 coding DNA: TGTGCCAGCAGCCCCAATACCTACTACGAGCAGTACTTC. Its translation is CASSPNTYYEQYF.

V and J are TRBV5-1 and TRBJ1-1; D possibly corresponds to TRBD1 (5 bases). Germline CDR1 SGHRS, CDR2 YFSETQ. The CDR3 contains 14 residues. With 5 bases removed from V and 1 base from J, the gap between germline ends came to 12 bases. The CDR3 DNA sequence: TGCGCCAGCAGTTTAGGGGCCACGAACACTGAAGCTTTCTTT. Amino acids: CASSLGATNTEAFF.

Comment on this clone: Other DNA sequences in the same sample also yield this CDR3. V is TRBV19 and J is TRBJ1-1; D not resolved. CDR3 length equals 14 residues. Trimming took off 6 bases at V and 0 bases at J, with 11 bases between the two ends. CDR1 LNHDA and CDR2 SQIVND come from the germline V gene (reference sequence). CDR3 protein: CASSMQMMNTEAFF. The CDR3 DNA follows: TGTGCCAGTAGCATGCAGATGATGAACACTGAAGCTTTCTTT. The variable domain in full, with the rest retrieved from reference TRBV19 and TRBJ1-1, is DGGITQSPKYLFRKEGQNVTLSCEQNLNHDAMYWYRQDPGQGLRLIYYSQIVNDFQKGDIAEGYSVSREKKESFPLTVTSAQKNPTAFYLCASSMQMMNTEAFFGQGTRLTVV.

This clone was detected once. In DNA, the CDR3 is TGTGCCAGCAGCGAGTCCCGTTTGGGCTACAATGAGCAGTTCTTC. This sequence encodes CASSESRLGYNEQFF. The chain uses TRBV11-2 and TRBJ2-1; D not resolved. Germline V gene sequence: CDR1 SGHAT, CDR2 FQNNGV. Trimming pared 5 bases from V and 3 bases from J, leaving 14 bases between. The CDR3 consists of 15 residues.

This clone was observed once. J is TRBJ2-1 and V is TRBV19; TRBD2 matches at 15 bases. CDR1 is LNHDA and CDR2 is SQIVND in the germline V gene (reference sequence). The CDR3 has 15 amino acids. Trimming removed 3 bases from V and 10 bases from J; junction bases left unmatched: 4. The CDR3: CASSIRTSGRGEQFF. CDR3 sequence (DNA): TGTGCCAGTAGTATTAGGACTAGCGGGAGGGGGGAGCAGTTCTTC. Full variable domain (missing parts from reference TRBV19 and TRBJ2-1): DGGITQSPKYLFRKEGQNVTLSCEQNLNHDAMYWYRQDPGQGLRLIYYSQIVNDFQKGDIAEGYSVSREKKESFPLTVTSAQKNPTAFYLCASSIRTSGRGEQFFGPGTRLTVL.

This chain links TRBV19 with TRBJ1-4; D gene uncertain. The germline CDR1 and CDR2 sequences are LNHDA and SQIVND (reference sequence). This CDR3 comprises 14 residues. V was pared by 0 bases and J by 5 bases, with 7 bases between. The CDR3 loop is CASSIEVKNEKLFF. CDR3 nucleotide sequence: TGTGCCAGTAGTATAGAGGTAAAGAATGAAAAACTGTTTTTT.

The genes are TRBV6-5 and TRBJ1-4; TRBD1 might be the D (5 bases). Germline V gene sequence: CDR1 MNHEY, CDR2 SVGAGI. There are 16 residues in the CDR3. Trimming shortened V by 4 bases and J by 3 bases, and 15 bases separated the two germline ends. CDR3 DNA: TGTGCCAGCAGTTTCGACACGACAGAATCTAATGAAAAACTGTTTTTT. Protein product: CASSFDTTESNEKLFF.

V gene TRBV27 combines with J gene TRBJ1-1; D unresolved. The ends were cut back, 5 bases at V and 0 bases at J, with 7 bases in the middle. The CDR3 totals 13 residues. The germline CDR1 and CDR2 sequences are MNHEY and SMNVEV (reference sequence). The CDR3 DNA is TGTGCCAGCAGTCCCCAGATGAACACTGAAGCTTTCTTT. It specifies CASSPQMNTEAFF.

V and J are TRBV18 and TRBJ1-1, with D possibly being TRBD1 (6 bases). V was cut by 4 bases and J by 3 bases, with 9 bases left in between. In germline, CDR1 is KGHSH, CDR2 LQKENI. The CDR3 runs 13 residues. DNA of the CDR3: TGTGCCAGCTCACAGGGGGTGGACACTGAAGCTTTCTTT. Translated, it gives CASSQGVDTEAFF.

This sequence joins TRBV6-5 and TRBJ2-7, with D maybe TRBD1 (5 bases). This CDR3 contains 15 residues. The V end lost 0 bases, the J end lost 0 bases, and 9 bases lay between the germline ends. CDR1 and CDR2 (germline): MNHEY, SVGAGI. Here the CDR3 reads CASSYSGQFSYEQYF. CDR3 DNA sequence: TGTGCCAGCAGTTACTCGGGGCAGTTCTCCTACGAGCAGTACTTC.

This sequence joins TRBV28 and TRBJ1-2; the match to TRBD1 covers 7 bases. The CDR3 contains 12 residues. The germline V gene has CDR1 MDHEN and CDR2 SYDVKM. The V gene end was trimmed by 5 bases and the J gene end by 7 bases; junction bases not matched to a gene: 4. CDR3 nucleotide sequence: TGTGCCAGCAGTCAGGGGGTTGGTGGCTACACCTTC. Protein: CASSQGVGGYTF.

The rearrangement links TRBV7-8 to TRBJ2-5; D ambiguous. V lost 1 base and J 2 bases, leaving 8 bases between the germline ends. Per the germline V gene, CDR1 is SGHVS and CDR2 is FQNEAQ. CDR3 length: 14 amino acids. Here the CDR3 DNA reads TGTGCCAGCAGCTTAGATTTCGTTCAAGAGACCCAGTACTTC. Translating it yields CASSLDFVQETQYF. Together with reference TRBV7-8 and TRBJ2-5, the CDR3 gives the full variable domain: GAGVSQSPRYKVAKRGQDVALRCDPISGHVSLFWYQQALGQGPEFLTYFQNEAQLDKSGLPSDRFFAERPEGSVSTLKIQRTQQEDSAVYLCASSLDFVQETQYFGPGTRLLVL.

The chain employs TRBV3-1 (or the pseudogene TRBV3-2) and TRBJ2-1, with a tentative D call TRBD2 (6 bases). Germline CDR1 LGHDT, CDR2 YNNKEL (reference sequence). CDR3 length: 15 residues. V was cut by 0 bases and J by 4 bases, with 10 bases left in between. CDR3 amino acids: CASSQEAGGYNEQFF. The CDR3 nucleotides read TGTGCCAGCAGCCAAGAAGCTGGGGGGTACAATGAGCAGTTCTTC.

This chain connects TRBV24-1 to TRBJ2-3; the D call may be TRBD1 or TRBD2 (5 bases each). Germline CDR1 reads KGHDR; CDR2 reads SFDVKD. V dropped 5 bases and J dropped 2 bases, with 13 bases sitting between them. This CDR3 region has 15 residues. CDR3 sequence reads: CATSGVGEHTDTQYF. CDR3 nucleotide sequence: TGTGCCACCAGTGGGGTGGGGGAGCACACAGATACGCAGTATTTT.

The chain couples TRBV18 to TRBJ1-5; 11 bases fit TRBD1. The length of the CDR3 is 15 residues. V shed 4 bases and J 5 bases; nucleotides not matched to a gene: 4. CDR1 and CDR2 from the germline V gene are KGHSH and LQKENI. CDR3 amino acids: CASSLGTGGDQPQHF. The DNA of the CDR3 is TGTGCCAGCTCACTGGGGACAGGGGGTGATCAGCCCCAGCATTTT.

In its sample, this clone was seen once. The chain combines TRBV6-5 with TRBJ1-3, with 7 bases lining up with TRBD1. Trimming removed 2 bases from V and 1 base from J; junction bases left unmatched: 2. Germline CDR1 reads MNHEY; CDR2 reads SVGAGI. The CDR3 totals 15 residues. CDR3 DNA: TGTGCCAGCAGTTACCAACAGGGGTCTGGAAACACCATATATTTT. Its translation is CASSYQQGSGNTIYF.